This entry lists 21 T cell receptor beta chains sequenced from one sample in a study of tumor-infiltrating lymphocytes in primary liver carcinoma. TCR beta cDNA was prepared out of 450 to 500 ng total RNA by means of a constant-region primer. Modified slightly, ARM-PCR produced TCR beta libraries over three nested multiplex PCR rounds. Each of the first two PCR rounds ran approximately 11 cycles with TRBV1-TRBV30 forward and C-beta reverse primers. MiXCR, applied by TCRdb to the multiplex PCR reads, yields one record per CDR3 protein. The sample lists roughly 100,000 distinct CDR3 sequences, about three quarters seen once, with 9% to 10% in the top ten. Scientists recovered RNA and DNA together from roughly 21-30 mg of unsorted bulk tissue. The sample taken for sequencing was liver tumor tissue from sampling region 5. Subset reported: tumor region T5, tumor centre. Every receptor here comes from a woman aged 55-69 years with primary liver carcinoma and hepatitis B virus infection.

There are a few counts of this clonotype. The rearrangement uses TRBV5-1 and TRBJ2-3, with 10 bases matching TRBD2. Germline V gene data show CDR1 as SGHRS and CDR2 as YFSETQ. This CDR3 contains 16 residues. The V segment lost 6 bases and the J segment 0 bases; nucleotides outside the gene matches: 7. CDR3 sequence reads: CASKASGGRSTDTQYF. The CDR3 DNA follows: TGCGCCAGCAAGGCTAGCGGGGGACGGAGCACAGATACGCAGTATTTT. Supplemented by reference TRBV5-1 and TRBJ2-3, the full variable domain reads KAGVTQTPRYLIKTRGQQVTLSCSPISGHRSVSWYQQTPGQGLQFLFEYFSETQRNKGNFPGRFSGRQFSNSRSEMNVSTLELGDSALYLCASKASGGRSTDTQYFGPGTRLTVL.

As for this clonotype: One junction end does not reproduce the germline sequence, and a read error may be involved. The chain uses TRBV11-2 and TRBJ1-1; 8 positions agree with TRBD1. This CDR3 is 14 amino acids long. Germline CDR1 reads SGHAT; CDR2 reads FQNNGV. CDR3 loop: CASRFSTYRGRALF. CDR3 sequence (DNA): TGTGCCAGCAGATTTAGCACTTACAGGGGGAGAGCTTTATTT.

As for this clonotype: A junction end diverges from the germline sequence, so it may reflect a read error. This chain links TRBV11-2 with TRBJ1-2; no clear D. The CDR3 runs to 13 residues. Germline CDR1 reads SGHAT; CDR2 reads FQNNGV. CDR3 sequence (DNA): TGTGCCAGCTGCTTAGACTGGGGAGATGGCTACACCTTC. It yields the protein CASCLDWGDGYTF.

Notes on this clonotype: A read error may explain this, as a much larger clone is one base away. The CDR3, as DNA: TGTGCCAGCAGTTTAGGGGACGGGGTTTCACCCCTCCACTTT. Residues: CASSLGDGVSPLHF. The chain combines TRBV28 with TRBJ1-6; possible D gene TRBD1, 5 bases. The V end was cut by 2 bases, the J end by 9 bases, with 11 bases between. The CDR3 length is 14 residues. CDR1 is MDHEN and CDR2 is SYDVKM in the germline V gene.

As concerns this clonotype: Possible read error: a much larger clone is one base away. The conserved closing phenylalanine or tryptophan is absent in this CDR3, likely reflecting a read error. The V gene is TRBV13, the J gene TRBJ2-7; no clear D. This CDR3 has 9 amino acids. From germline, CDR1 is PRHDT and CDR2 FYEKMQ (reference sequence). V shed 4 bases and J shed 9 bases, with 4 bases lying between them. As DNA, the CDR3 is TGTGCCAGCAGCTCTAGGCAGTACCTC. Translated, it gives CASSSRQYL.

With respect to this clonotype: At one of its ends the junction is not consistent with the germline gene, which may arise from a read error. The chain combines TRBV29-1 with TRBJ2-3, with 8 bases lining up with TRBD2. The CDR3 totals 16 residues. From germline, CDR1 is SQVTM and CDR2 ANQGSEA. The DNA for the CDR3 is TGCAGCGTTGAAGGGGTAACTAGCGGTCGCATAGATACGCAGTGTTTT. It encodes CSVEGVTSGRIDTQCF.

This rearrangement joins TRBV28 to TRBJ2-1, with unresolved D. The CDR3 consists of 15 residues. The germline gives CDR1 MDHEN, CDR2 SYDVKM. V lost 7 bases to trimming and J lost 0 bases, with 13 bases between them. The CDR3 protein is CASTSGRASYNEQFF. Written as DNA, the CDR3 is TGTGCCAGCACCTCGGGTAGAGCCTCCTACAATGAGCAGTTCTTC. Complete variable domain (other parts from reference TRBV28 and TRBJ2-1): DVKVTQSSRYLVKRTGEKVFLECVQDMDHENMFWYRQDPGLGLRLIYFSYDVKMKEKGDIPEGYSVSREKKERFSLILESASTNQTSMYLCASTSGRASYNEQFFGPGTRLTVL.

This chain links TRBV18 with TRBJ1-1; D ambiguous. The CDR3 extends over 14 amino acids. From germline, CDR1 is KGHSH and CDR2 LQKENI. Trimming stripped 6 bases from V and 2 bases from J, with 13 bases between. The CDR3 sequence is CASSPNSRNTEAFF. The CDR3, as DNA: TGTGCCAGCTCTCCAAACAGTCGAAACACTGAAGCTTTCTTT.

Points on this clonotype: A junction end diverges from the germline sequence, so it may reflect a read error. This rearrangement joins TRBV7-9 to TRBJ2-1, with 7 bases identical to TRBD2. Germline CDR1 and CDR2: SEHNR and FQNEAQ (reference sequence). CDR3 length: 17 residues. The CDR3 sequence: CASNLGGRGSSYNEQFF. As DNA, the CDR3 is TGTGCCAGCAACTTAGGTGGGCGCGGGAGCTCCTACAATGAGCAGTTTTTC.

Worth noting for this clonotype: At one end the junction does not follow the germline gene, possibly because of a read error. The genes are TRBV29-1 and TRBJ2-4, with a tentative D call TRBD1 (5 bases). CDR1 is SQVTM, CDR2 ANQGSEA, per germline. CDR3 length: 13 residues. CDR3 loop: CSAQGWAKNIRYF. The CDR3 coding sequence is TGCAGCGCCCAGGGTTGGGCCAAGAACATTCGGTACTTC.

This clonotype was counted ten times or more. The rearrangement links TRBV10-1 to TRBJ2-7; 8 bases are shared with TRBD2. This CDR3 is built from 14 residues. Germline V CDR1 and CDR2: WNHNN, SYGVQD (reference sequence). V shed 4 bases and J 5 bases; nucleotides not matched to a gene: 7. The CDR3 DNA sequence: TGCGCCAGCAGTGTAGCGGGAAGAGAGAACGAGCAGTACTTC. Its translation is CASSVAGRENEQYF.

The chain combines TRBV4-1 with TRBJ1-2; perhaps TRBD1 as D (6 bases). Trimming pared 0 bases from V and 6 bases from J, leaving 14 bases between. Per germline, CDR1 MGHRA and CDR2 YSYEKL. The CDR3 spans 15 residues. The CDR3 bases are TGCGCCAGCAGCCAAGAACCTGGGGGGGGCAATGGCTACACCTTC. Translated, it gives CASSQEPGGGNGYTF.

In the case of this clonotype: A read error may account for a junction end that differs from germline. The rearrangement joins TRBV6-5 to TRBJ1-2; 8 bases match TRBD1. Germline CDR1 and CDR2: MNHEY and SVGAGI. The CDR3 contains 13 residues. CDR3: CASRRGQGYGYAF. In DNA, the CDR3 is TGTGCCAGCAGACGTGGACAGGGCTATGGCTACGCCTTC.

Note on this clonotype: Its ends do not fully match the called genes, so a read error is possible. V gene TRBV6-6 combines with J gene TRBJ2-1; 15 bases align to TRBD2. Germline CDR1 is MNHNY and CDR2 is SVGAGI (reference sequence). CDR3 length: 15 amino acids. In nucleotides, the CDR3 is TGTGCCAGCAGTAAGGGACTAGCGGGAGGAGGTGAGCAACTCTTC. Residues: CASSKGLAGGGEQLF.

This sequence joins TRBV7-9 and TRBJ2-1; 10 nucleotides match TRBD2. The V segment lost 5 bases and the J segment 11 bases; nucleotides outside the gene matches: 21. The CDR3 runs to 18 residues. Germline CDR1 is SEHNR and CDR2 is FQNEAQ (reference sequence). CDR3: CASSPNPLAGGPRNKQFF. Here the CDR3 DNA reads TGTGCCAGCAGCCCCAACCCTTTAGCGGGAGGACCTCGGAATAAGCAGTTCTTC.

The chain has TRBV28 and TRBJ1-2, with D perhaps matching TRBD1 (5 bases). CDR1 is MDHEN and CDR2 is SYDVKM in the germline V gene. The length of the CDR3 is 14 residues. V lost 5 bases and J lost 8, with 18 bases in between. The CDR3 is CASSPKTDGYGYTF. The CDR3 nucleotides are TGTGCCAGCAGTCCTAAGACAGACGGATACGGCTACACCTTC.

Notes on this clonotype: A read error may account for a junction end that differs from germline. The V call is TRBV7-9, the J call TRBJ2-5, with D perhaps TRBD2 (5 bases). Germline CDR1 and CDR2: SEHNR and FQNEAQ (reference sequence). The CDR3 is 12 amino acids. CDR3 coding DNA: TGTGCCAGCAGCTTGCCATGGGAGATCCAGTACTTC. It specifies CASSLPWEIQYF.

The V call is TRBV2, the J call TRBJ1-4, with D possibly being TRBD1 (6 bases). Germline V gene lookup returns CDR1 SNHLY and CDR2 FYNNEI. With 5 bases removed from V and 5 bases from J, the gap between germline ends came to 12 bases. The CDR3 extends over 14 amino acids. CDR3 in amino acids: CASSYRVKNEKLFF. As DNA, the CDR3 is TGTGCCAGCAGTTACAGGGTTAAAAATGAAAAACTGTTTTTT.

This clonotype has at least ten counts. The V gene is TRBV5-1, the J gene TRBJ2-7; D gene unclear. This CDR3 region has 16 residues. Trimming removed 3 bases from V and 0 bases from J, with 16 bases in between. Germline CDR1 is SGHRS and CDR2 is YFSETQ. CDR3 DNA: TGCGCCAGCAGCTCGACCCTTTCTACGCGCTCCTACGAGCAGTACTTC. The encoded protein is CASSSTLSTRSYEQYF.

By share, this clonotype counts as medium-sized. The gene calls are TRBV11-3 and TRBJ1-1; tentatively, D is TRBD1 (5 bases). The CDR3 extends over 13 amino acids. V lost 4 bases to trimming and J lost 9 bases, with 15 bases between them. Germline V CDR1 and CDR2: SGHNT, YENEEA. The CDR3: CASSSSGARKAFF. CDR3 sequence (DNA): TGTGCCAGCAGCTCCAGTGGGGCCAGAAAAGCTTTCTTT.

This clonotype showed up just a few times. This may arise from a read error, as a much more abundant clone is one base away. Written as DNA, the CDR3 is TGTGCCAGCAATTCCCGGGGGGGGCAGGGGGCAGGTGGCTACACCTTC. Translated, it gives CASNSRGGQGAGGYTF. The chain recombines TRBV12-3 or TRBV12-4 with TRBJ1-2; 8 positions match TRBD1. The CDR3 length is 16 residues. Trimming at V came to 7 bases and at J to 7 bases, leaving 17 bases not matched to a gene.